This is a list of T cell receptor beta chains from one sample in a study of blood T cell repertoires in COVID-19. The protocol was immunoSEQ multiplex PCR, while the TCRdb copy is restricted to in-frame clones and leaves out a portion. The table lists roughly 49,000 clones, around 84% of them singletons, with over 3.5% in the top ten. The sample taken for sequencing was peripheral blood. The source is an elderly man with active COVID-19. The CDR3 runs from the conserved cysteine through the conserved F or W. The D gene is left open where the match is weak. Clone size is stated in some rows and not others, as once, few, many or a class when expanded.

CDR3 protein: CASSQAPLAGGANVLTF
CDR3 DNA: TGCGCCAGCAGCCAAGCGCCCCTAGCTGGTGGGGCCAACGTCCTGACTTTC
clone size: NA
J gene: TRBJ2-6
D gene: NA
CDR3 length: 17
V gene: TRBV4-1

CDR3 protein: CASRPPVGTRDNYEQYF
CDR3 DNA: TGTGCCAGCAGGCCTCCGGTCGGGACTAGAGATAACTACGAGCAGTACTTC
clone size: NA
J gene: TRBJ2-7
D gene: TRBD2
CDR3 length: 17
V gene: TRBV27

CDR3 protein: CASAPGTKGNTIYF
CDR3 DNA: TGTGCCAGCGCGCCCGGGACAAAGGGAAACACCATATATTTT
clone size: NA
J gene: TRBJ1-3
D gene: NA
CDR3 length: 14
V gene: TRBV27

CDR3 protein: CASSPYVGYGYTF
CDR3 DNA: TGCGCCAGCAGCCCGTATGTCGGGTATGGCTACACCTTC
clone size: NA
J gene: TRBJ1-2
D gene: NA
CDR3 length: 13
V gene: TRBV5-1

CDR3 protein: CASSYIHLGQRNYEQYF
CDR3 DNA: TGTGCCAGCAGTTACATCCATCTGGGACAGAGAAACTACGAGCAGTACTTC
clone size: NA
J gene: TRBJ2-7
D gene: TRBD1
CDR3 length: 17
V gene: TRBV6-2/TRBV6-3

CDR3 protein: CASSPGQGAFWELFF
CDR3 DNA: TGTGCCAGCAGCCCGGGACAGGGGGCCTTCTGGGAGCTGTTTTTT
clone size: NA
J gene: TRBJ2-2
D gene: TRBD1
CDR3 length: 15
V gene: TRBV5-5

CDR3 protein: CASSQTSGSQFF
CDR3 DNA: TGTGCCAGCAGCCAGACTAGCGGATCCCAGTTCTTC
clone size: NA
J gene: TRBJ2-1
D gene: TRBD2
CDR3 length: 12
V gene: TRBV7-8

CDR3 protein: CATSGTGGYGYTF
CDR3 DNA: TGTGCCACCTCCGGGACAGGGGGCTATGGCTACACCTTC
clone size: NA
J gene: TRBJ1-2
D gene: TRBD1
CDR3 length: 13
V gene: TRBV19

CDR3 protein: CASSTRTGGTYEQYF
CDR3 DNA: TGTGCCAGCAGCACACGGACAGGGGGGACCTACGAGCAGTACTTC
clone size: NA
J gene: TRBJ2-7
D gene: TRBD1
CDR3 length: 15
V gene: TRBV7-2

CDR3 protein: CASSPEVWDEQYF
CDR3 DNA: TGTGCCAGCAGCCCGGAGGTGTGGGACGAGCAGTACTTC
clone size: NA
J gene: TRBJ2-7
D gene: NA
CDR3 length: 13
V gene: TRBV5-4

CDR3 protein: CASSERLAGSQETQYF
CDR3 DNA: TGTGCCAGCAGTGAAAGACTAGCGGGTTCTCAAGAGACCCAGTACTTC
clone size: NA
J gene: TRBJ2-5
D gene: TRBD2
CDR3 length: 16
V gene: TRBV2

CDR3 protein: CASIRGTGSSYEQYF
CDR3 DNA: TGTGCCAGCATCAGAGGGACAGGGTCCAGCTACGAGCAGTACTTC
clone size: NA
J gene: TRBJ2-7
D gene: TRBD1
CDR3 length: 15
V gene: TRBV5-5

CDR3 protein: CASTPGGTGGYEQYF
CDR3 DNA: TGTGCCAGCACCCCAGGCGGGACAGGGGGATACGAGCAGTACTTC
clone size: NA
J gene: TRBJ2-7
D gene: TRBD1
CDR3 length: 15
V gene: TRBV6-2/TRBV6-3

CDR3 protein: CASSESSSMAYEQYF
CDR3 DNA: TGTGCCAGCAGTGAATCCTCATCTATGGCCTACGAGCAGTACTTC
clone size: NA
J gene: TRBJ2-7
D gene: NA
CDR3 length: 15
V gene: TRBV6-1

CDR3 protein: CASSMTGGYTEAFF
CDR3 DNA: TGTGCCAGCAGCATGACAGGGGGTTACACTGAAGCTTTCTTT
clone size: NA
J gene: TRBJ1-1
D gene: TRBD1
CDR3 length: 14
V gene: TRBV7-2

CDR3 protein: CASSQSGVSYTF
CDR3 DNA: TGTGCCAGTAGCCAAAGCGGGGTAAGCTACACCTTC
clone size: NA
J gene: TRBJ1-2
D gene: NA
CDR3 length: 12
V gene: TRBV19

CDR3 protein: CASSSQLFSGNTIYF
CDR3 DNA: TGTGCCAGCAGCTCACAGTTATTCTCTGGAAACACCATATATTTT
clone size: NA
J gene: TRBJ1-3
D gene: NA
CDR3 length: 15
V gene: TRBV7-9

CDR3 protein: CATSSAGRAFGYTF
CDR3 DNA: TGTGCCACCAGCAGTGCGGGAAGGGCTTTCGGCTACACCTTC
clone size: NA
J gene: TRBJ1-2
D gene: NA
CDR3 length: 14
V gene: TRBV15

CDR3 protein: CASSLEGSGNTGELFF
CDR3 DNA: TGTGCCAGCAGCTTGGAGGGTAGCGGAAACACCGGGGAGCTGTTTTTT
clone size: NA
J gene: TRBJ2-2
D gene: NA
CDR3 length: 16
V gene: TRBV5-4

CDR3 protein: CASSYSRAYGNTIYF
CDR3 DNA: TGTGCCAGCAGTTACTCGAGGGCTTATGGAAACACCATATATTTT
clone size: NA
J gene: TRBJ1-3
D gene: NA
CDR3 length: 15
V gene: TRBV6-5

CDR3 protein: CASTPDRYSNQPQHF
CDR3 DNA: TGTGCCAGCACCCCGGACAGATATAGCAATCAGCCCCAGCATTTT
clone size: once
J gene: TRBJ1-5
D gene: NA
CDR3 length: 15
V gene: TRBV2

CDR3 protein: CASSLGLGATGELFF
CDR3 DNA: TGTGCCAGCAGCTTAGGGTTGGGGGCAACCGGGGAGCTGTTTTTT
clone size: once
J gene: TRBJ2-2
D gene: NA
CDR3 length: 15
V gene: TRBV7-9

CDR3 protein: CATSWGQGTYNEQFF
CDR3 DNA: TGTGCCACCAGCTGGGGACAGGGGACATACAATGAGCAGTTCTTC
clone size: NA
J gene: TRBJ2-1
D gene: TRBD1
CDR3 length: 15
V gene: TRBV15

CDR3 protein: CASSPGGTGYYEQYF
CDR3 DNA: TGTGCCAGCAGCCCAGGAGGGACAGGGTACTACGAGCAGTACTTC
clone size: NA
J gene: TRBJ2-7
D gene: TRBD1
CDR3 length: 15
V gene: TRBV9

CDR3 protein: CASSRPGELNTEAFF
CDR3 DNA: TGTGCCAGCAGTCGGCCCGGGGAGTTGAACACTGAAGCTTTCTTT
clone size: NA
J gene: TRBJ1-1
D gene: NA
CDR3 length: 15
V gene: TRBV28

CDR3 protein: CASSHGNGRDTQYF
CDR3 DNA: TGCGCCAGCAGCCATGGAAACGGGAGAGATACGCAGTATTTT
clone size: NA
J gene: TRBJ2-3
D gene: NA
CDR3 length: 14
V gene: TRBV4-3

CDR3 protein: CASSQVGLALSNEQFF
CDR3 DNA: TGCGCCAGCAGCCAAGTTGGGCTGGCGCTGAGCAATGAGCAGTTCTTC
clone size: few
J gene: TRBJ2-1
D gene: NA
CDR3 length: 16
V gene: TRBV4-3

CDR3 protein: CASSDGTGRDTQYF
CDR3 DNA: TGTGCCAGCAGTGACGGGACAGGGAGAGATACGCAGTATTTT
clone size: NA
J gene: TRBJ2-3
D gene: TRBD1
CDR3 length: 14
V gene: TRBV6-4

CDR3 protein: CASSPGLAPNPENEQFF
CDR3 DNA: TGCGCCAGCAGCCCCGGACTAGCTCCCAACCCTGAGAATGAGCAGTTCTTC
clone size: NA
J gene: TRBJ2-1
D gene: TRBD2
CDR3 length: 17
V gene: TRBV5-1

CDR3 protein: CASSQDRRNTEAFF
CDR3 DNA: TGTGCCAGTAGTCAGGACAGACGGAACACTGAAGCTTTCTTT
clone size: NA
J gene: TRBJ1-1
D gene: NA
CDR3 length: 14
V gene: TRBV19

CDR3 protein: CASSLAFPGGKYEQYF
CDR3 DNA: TGTGCCAGCAGCTTGGCCTTCCCAGGGGGCAAGTACGAGCAGTACTTC
clone size: once
J gene: TRBJ2-7
D gene: TRBD1
CDR3 length: 16
V gene: TRBV5-5

CDR3 protein: CASSFRVGSNQPQHF
CDR3 DNA: TGTGCCAGTAGTTTCAGGGTAGGAAGCAATCAGCCCCAGCATTTT
clone size: NA
J gene: TRBJ1-5
D gene: NA
CDR3 length: 15
V gene: TRBV19

CDR3 protein: CASSYSGGSNEKLFF
CDR3 DNA: TGTGCCAGCAGTTACTCAGGGGGTTCTAATGAAAAACTGTTTTTT
clone size: NA
J gene: TRBJ1-4
D gene: NA
CDR3 length: 15
V gene: TRBV6-5

CDR3 protein: CASSLRQGLENEQFF
CDR3 DNA: TGTGCCAGCAGCCTCAGACAGGGGTTGGAGAATGAGCAGTTCTTC
clone size: once
J gene: TRBJ2-1
D gene: TRBD1
CDR3 length: 15
V gene: TRBV9

CDR3 protein: CASSHTGGRDGYTF
CDR3 DNA: TGTGCCAGCAGCCACACCGGCGGGAGGGATGGCTACACCTTC
clone size: NA
J gene: TRBJ1-2
D gene: NA
CDR3 length: 14
V gene: TRBV14

CDR3 protein: CASRTGNGSPLHF
CDR3 DNA: TGTGCCAGTAGGACAGGGAATGGATCACCCCTCCACTTT
clone size: NA
J gene: TRBJ1-6
D gene: TRBD1
CDR3 length: 13
V gene: TRBV2

CDR3 protein: CASSQYTPGYNEQFF
CDR3 DNA: TGTGCCAGCAGCCAGTATACTCCCGGTTACAATGAGCAGTTCTTC
clone size: NA
J gene: TRBJ2-1
D gene: NA
CDR3 length: 15
V gene: TRBV14

CDR3 protein: CASRGLAGALETQYF
CDR3 DNA: TGTGCCAGTAGGGGACTAGCGGGAGCCCTAGAGACCCAGTACTTC
clone size: NA
J gene: TRBJ2-5
D gene: TRBD2
CDR3 length: 15
V gene: TRBV19

CDR3 protein: CASGLVTVAGGPSGYNEQFF
CDR3 DNA: TGTGCTAGTGGTTTGGTAACCGTAGCGGGAGGGCCCTCGGGATACAATGAGCAGTTCTTC
clone size: once
J gene: TRBJ2-1
D gene: TRBD2
CDR3 length: 20
V gene: TRBV12-5

CDR3 protein: CATTGEPGGNSPLHF
CDR3 DNA: TGTGCCACCACAGGGGAACCAGGAGGTAATTCACCCCTCCACTTT
clone size: NA
J gene: TRBJ1-6
D gene: TRBD1
CDR3 length: 15
V gene: TRBV10-3